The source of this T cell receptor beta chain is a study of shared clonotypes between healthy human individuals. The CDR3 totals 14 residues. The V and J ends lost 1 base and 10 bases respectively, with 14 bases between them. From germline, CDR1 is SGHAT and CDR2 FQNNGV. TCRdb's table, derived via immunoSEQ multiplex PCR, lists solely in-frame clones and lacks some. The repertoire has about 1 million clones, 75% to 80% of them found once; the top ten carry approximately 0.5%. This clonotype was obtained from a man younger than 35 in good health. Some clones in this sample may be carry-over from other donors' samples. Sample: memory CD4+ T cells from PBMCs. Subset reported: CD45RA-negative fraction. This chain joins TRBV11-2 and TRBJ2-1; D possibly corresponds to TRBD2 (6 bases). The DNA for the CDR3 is TGTGCCAGCAGCTTAGTGGGCCGGGCGGGGGAGCAGTTCTTC. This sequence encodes CASSLVGRAGEQFF. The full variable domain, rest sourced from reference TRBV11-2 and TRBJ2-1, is EAGVAQSPRYKIIEKRQSVAFWCNPISGHATLYWYQQILGQGPKLLIQFQNNGVVDDSQLPKDRFSAERLKGVDSTLKIQPAKLEDSAVYLCASSLVGRAGEQFFGPGTRLTVL.